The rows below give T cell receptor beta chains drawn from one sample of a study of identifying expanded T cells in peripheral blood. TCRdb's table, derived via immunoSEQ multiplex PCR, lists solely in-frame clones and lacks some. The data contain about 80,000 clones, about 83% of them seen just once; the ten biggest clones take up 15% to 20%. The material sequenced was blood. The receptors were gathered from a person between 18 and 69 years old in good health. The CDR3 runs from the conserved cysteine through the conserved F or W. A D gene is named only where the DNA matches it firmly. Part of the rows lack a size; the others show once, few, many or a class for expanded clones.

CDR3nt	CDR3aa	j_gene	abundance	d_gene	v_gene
TGTGCCAGTAGTACCATAAATGAGCAGTTCTTC	CASSTINEQFF	TRBJ2-1	.	.	TRBV19
TGTGCCAGCAGAGGACTAGCGGGACGCGATGAGCAGTTCTTC	CASRGLAGRDEQFF	TRBJ2-1	.	TRBD2	TRBV2
TGTGCCAGCAGTTCGTTTGGGACGGACCCGCGCTCTGGAAACACCATATATTTT	CASSSFGTDPRSGNTIYF	TRBJ1-3	.	.	TRBV28
TGTGCCAGCCGCGGGGTGAATGGTGAAGCTTTCTTT	CASRGVNGEAFF	TRBJ1-1	.	.	TRBV6-5
TGCGCCAGCAGCGACACTACCGGGGCGGGCGAGCAGTACTTC	CASSDTTGAGEQYF	TRBJ2-7	.	.	TRBV5-1
TGTGCCAGCAGCGTAGAGTTGTGGGCAGGGCAAGAGACCCAGTACTTC	CASSVELWAGQETQYF	TRBJ2-5	many	.	TRBV9
TGTGCCAGCAGTGTAAACCCCAGGGTGTCTGGAAACACCATATATTTT	CASSVNPRVSGNTIYF	TRBJ1-3	.	.	TRBV2
TGCATCGTGGGACAGGGGAACCAAGAGACCCAGTACTTC	CIVGQGNQETQYF	TRBJ2-5	.	TRBD1	TRBV29-1
TGTGCCAGCAGCTTAGTCGGACAGGGAGGTGGCTACACCTTC	CASSLVGQGGGYTF	TRBJ1-2	.	TRBD1	TRBV11-2
TGTGCCAGCAGCTTAAGTGGACTAGCGGGAACAGATGAGCAGTTCTTC	CASSLSGLAGTDEQFF	TRBJ2-1	.	TRBD2	TRBV7-3
TGCAGCGTCGGACAGGGGGGGAATCAGCCCCAGCATTTT	CSVGQGGNQPQHF	TRBJ1-5	.	TRBD1	TRBV29-1
TGTGCCAGCAGCTCCACAACGGGGCTAGCCCTACTCGAGCAGTACTTC	CASSSTTGLALLEQYF	TRBJ2-7	.	.	TRBV11-2
TGTGCCAGCAGCCCGGACAGCTTATACTCCTACGAGCAGTACTTC	CASSPDSLYSYEQYF	TRBJ2-7	.	.	TRBV5-4
TGTGCCAGCAGTGTTCAAGAGACCCAGTACTTC	CASSVQETQYF	TRBJ2-5	.	.	TRBV2
TGTGCCAGCAGCGTAGGAGGGGGCGATGGCTACACCTTC	CASSVGGGDGYTF	TRBJ1-2	.	TRBD1	TRBV9
TGTGCCAGTAGTACCCGGACAGCGAGCTCTGGAAACACCATATATTTT	CASSTRTASSGNTIYF	TRBJ1-3	.	.	TRBV19
TGTGCCTGGAGGACTACAGGGCCTGAAAAACTGTTTTTT	CAWRTTGPEKLFF	TRBJ1-4	.	.	TRBV30
TGTGCCAGCAGCTTAGTGAGCCAGGGGGCTTCTGGGGCCAACGTCCTGACTTTC	CASSLVSQGASGANVLTF	TRBJ2-6	.	TRBD1	TRBV7-2
TGCGCCAGCAGCTTGGAGGGACAGGGAAATGGAAACACCATATATTTT	CASSLEGQGNGNTIYF	TRBJ1-3	.	TRBD1	TRBV5-1
TGTGCCAGCAGCACTAGCGGGGGCTCCTACAATGAGCAGTTCTTC	CASSTSGGSYNEQFF	TRBJ2-1	.	TRBD2	TRBV11-2
TGTGCCAGCAGTCCTCGGACCCCCGGGCATTACGAGCAGTACTTC	CASSPRTPGHYEQYF	TRBJ2-7	.	.	TRBV6-5
TGTGCCAGCAGCTTCGGCGGGGGGCCCTACAATGAGCAGTTCTTC	CASSFGGGPYNEQFF	TRBJ2-1	.	TRBD2	TRBV7-2
TGTGCCAGCAGCCTCGCACAGGGAGAAACCGGGGAGCTGTTTTTT	CASSLAQGETGELFF	TRBJ2-2	few	.	TRBV14
TGTGCCAGCAGCTTAGCCGCGACCTCCTACAATGAGCAGTTCTTC	CASSLAATSYNEQFF	TRBJ2-1	.	.	TRBV7-2
TGTGCCTGGAGTGTACCCAATTGGACAGGGAACACTGAAGCTTTCTTT	CAWSVPNWTGNTEAFF	TRBJ1-1	.	TRBD1	TRBV30
TGTGCCAGCAGCTTCGGGACTAGCGATTATCACACCGGGGAGCTGTTTTTT	CASSFGTSDYHTGELFF	TRBJ2-2	.	TRBD2	TRBV5-6
TGTGCCAGCAGCCGTAAAGCGGGAGAAGAGATCCGCTCCTACAATGAGCAGTTCTTC	CASSRKAGEEIRSYNEQFF	TRBJ2-1	.	TRBD2	TRBV7-3
TGTGCCAGCAGTTACTCGATACAAGCCGGGGAGCTGTTTTTT	CASSYSIQAGELFF	TRBJ2-2	.	.	TRBV6-6
TGTGCCAGCAGTTTAAGGCTAGCGGGAGCCGGGGAGCTGTTTTTT	CASSLRLAGAGELFF	TRBJ2-2	.	TRBD2	TRBV28
TGCGCCAGCAGCCAGTATCCGGGACTAGCGGGATCAGCAGATACGCAGTATTTT	CASSQYPGLAGSADTQYF	TRBJ2-3	.	TRBD2	TRBV4-3
TGTGCCAGCAGCTCCCAGCCTAGCGGGAGGGTTAGGGGGCAGTACTTC	CASSSQPSGRVRGQYF	TRBJ2-7	.	TRBD2	TRBV7-3
TGTGCCAGCCGAGGGCGGCAGGAGATTGGGCAGTACTTC	CASRGRQEIGQYF	TRBJ2-7	.	.	TRBV2
TGTGCCAGCAGAACGACTAGTAACACCGGGGAGCTGTTTTTT	CASRTTSNTGELFF	TRBJ2-2	.	.	TRBV6-6
TGCGCCAGCAGCGTAGGACAGACAACTAATGAAAAACTGTTTTTT	CASSVGQTTNEKLFF	TRBJ1-4	.	.	TRBV5-1
TGTGCCAGCAGTGTATCAGGGGGCGGTGTTGAAAAACTGTTTTTT	CASSVSGGGVEKLFF	TRBJ1-4	.	TRBD1	TRBV6-1
TGTGCCAGCAGCCCTACAGGGAGCACGGGCTACACCTTC	CASSPTGSTGYTF	TRBJ1-2	.	.	TRBV5-4
TGTGCCAGTGAGGCGGGAGATACGCAGTATTTT	CASEAGDTQYF	TRBJ2-3	.	.	TRBV19
TGTGCCAGTAGTAGTCCCGACAGAGGCTTCTATGGCTACACCTTC	CASSSPDRGFYGYTF	TRBJ1-2	.	.	TRBV19
TGTGCCAGCAGCTTAGCGTTTCCCAAGGAGTCCTACGAGCAGTACTTC	CASSLAFPKESYEQYF	TRBJ2-7	.	.	TRBV7-9
TGTGCCAGCAGCGCCTGGGAGCGGCCTAGGCATGGCAATGAGCAGTTCTTC	CASSAWERPRHGNEQFF	TRBJ2-1	.	.	TRBV9
TGTGCCAGCAGTGAATACAGCTCCTACAATGAGCAGTTCTTC	CASSEYSSYNEQFF	TRBJ2-1	few	.	TRBV25-1
TGTGCCAGCAGGACACAGGTAGAGAACACTGAAGCTTTCTTT	CASRTQVENTEAFF	TRBJ1-1	.	.	TRBV6-6
TGTGCCAGCAGTCCGATAACAGGGTTAGCCCCTTTAGAAGAGACCCAGTACTTC	CASSPITGLAPLEETQYF	TRBJ2-5	few	.	TRBV27
TGTGCCAGCAGTTTACCGGGAGAAAACTATGGCTACACCTTC	CASSLPGENYGYTF	TRBJ1-2	once	.	TRBV28
TGTGCCAGCAGCTTAATCACAGGGGAAACTGAAGCTTTCTTT	CASSLITGETEAFF	TRBJ1-1	.	TRBD1	TRBV11-1
TGTGCCAGCAGCTTAATGGCGTACGAGCAGTACTTC	CASSLMAYEQYF	TRBJ2-7	.	.	TRBV7-9
TGTGCCAGTAGTCCCGGACGCTACGAGCAGTACTTC	CASSPGRYEQYF	TRBJ2-7	once	.	TRBV19
TGCGCCACCAGCCTTGGGGGATCCTACGAGCAGTACTTC	CATSLGGSYEQYF	TRBJ2-7	.	.	TRBV5-1
TGCAGCGTAGCGGGACAGATGAACTATGGCTACACCTTC	CSVAGQMNYGYTF	TRBJ1-2	few	TRBD1	TRBV29-1
TGTGCCAGCAGCGTAGCCGGGACAGAGAACACTGAAGCTTTCTTT	CASSVAGTENTEAFF	TRBJ1-1	.	TRBD1	TRBV9
TGTGCCAGCTCACCGATCCCCTCGCGGGCCTTAGTGGATGAGCAGTTCTTC	CASSPIPSRALVDEQFF	TRBJ2-1	.	.	TRBV18
TGTGCCAGCAGCTTAGTAGGGCAGGGCTTCGACGAGCAGTACTTC	CASSLVGQGFDEQYF	TRBJ2-7	.	.	TRBV11-2
TGTGCCAGCAGCCAAGGACTAGCGGGGGGTAGCACAGATACGCAGTATTTT	CASSQGLAGGSTDTQYF	TRBJ2-3	.	TRBD2	TRBV7-8
TGCGCCAGCAGCTTGGAAGCGGCGAACACCGGGGAGCTGTTTTTT	CASSLEAANTGELFF	TRBJ2-2	.	.	TRBV5-1
TGTGCCAGCAGCTTATTTTCTAGCGGAAACACAGATACGCAGTATTTT	CASSLFSSGNTDTQYF	TRBJ2-3	once	TRBD2	TRBV7-3
TGTGCCAGCAGCACCACGGGACTTCGCACCTACAATGAGCAGTTCTTC	CASSTTGLRTYNEQFF	TRBJ2-1	.	.	TRBV7-9
TGTGCCAGCAGTGAAAGGGACAGCACAGATACGCAGTATTTT	CASSERDSTDTQYF	TRBJ2-3	.	.	TRBV6-1